This TCR beta chain was documented in a study of blood T cell repertoires in COVID-19 (dated by TCRdb to between 2020 and 2021). Regarding the study in general: Samples covering the acute and convalescent phases of COVID-19 were provided by collaborators in the United States, Italy and Spain. The prospective study material was composed of cDNA or gDNA derived from T cells, B-cell-depleted T cells, or PBMCs. The samples were drawn from two sources: the first 160 participants of the ongoing ImmuneRACE study, and 1,200 or so subjects contributed by 6 global collaborators. A freely available public database, intended as a resource for researchers studying the immune response to SARS-CoV-2, is where the repertoires were released. Deeply sampled blood TCRbeta repertoires from subjects exposed to, actively infected with, or recovered from COVID-19 were included in the dataset. A de-identified subject ID, COVID-19 status, age in years and sex were almost always included in the sample metadata. HLA class I and class II types, where available, came from metadata supplied by the sample provider rather than from assay-based typing.

For this clone: Its antigen specificity is not known. Base quality data are lacking; no much larger clone is found one base away.

Beyond this particular receptor, the publication reports: The amount of clinical and demographic metadata varied by source and participant and was provided uncurated.

TCRbeta CDR3 regions were amplified from genomic DNA by means of the immunoSEQ Assay, a bias-controlled multiplex PCR. On the authors' methods: Nucleated cell counts per sample were estimated from amplification of reference gene primers within the assay. Sequence reads were collapsed and filtered to measure the absolute abundance of every unique TCRbeta CDR3 rearrangement. For each sample, productive Simpson clonality was calculated as the square root of Simpson's diversity index over productive rearrangements. The clones in this table, taken by TCRdb from immuneACCESS, are in-frame only. Not every clone is retained; where verified, under half of the shortfall comes from an unresolved V gene, and the cause of the rest is unknown. Clone size and V and J calls were adopted from that table, with D and trimming inferred from the DNA. Present in this sample are around 240,000 clones, about 88% of which were seen just once. The ten largest clones take up about 0.93% of the sample.

Each collaborating institution followed its own protocols to collect whole blood in K2EDTA tubes. For TCRbeta analysis, collaborators shipped samples in one of three forms: frozen whole blood, isolated PBMCs, or DNA extracted from either of those sample types. Taken from cysteine to phenylalanine, the CDR3 has 14 residues. The DNA shown is the 42-base CDR3, in frame from base 1. V loses 6 bases at its end and J loses 2 bases; junction bases beyond the gene matches: 4. Per the germline V gene, SQVTM is the CDR1 and ANQGSEA is the CDR2. The V and J segments used are TRBV29-1 and TRBJ2-3, and TRBD2 matches 11 of the central bases. The sequence was collected from a man aged 35 to 55 with acute or convalescent COVID-19. Input material: peripheral blood. For the CDR3, the sequence is CSVILAGDTDTQYF. The DNA sequence reads TGCAGCGTGATACTAGCGGGGGACACAGATACGCAGTATTTT.